The text below deals with one TCR beta chain. Its antigen is currently unknown. Looked up from germline, CDR1 is MDHEN and CDR2 is SYDVKM. There are 16 residues in the CDR3. V dropped 5 bases and J dropped 2 bases, with 17 bases sitting between them. The PCR made use of 60 Vbeta and 13 Jbeta primers. The data were produced by immunoSEQ multiplex PCR, yet TCRdb's version contains in-frame clones alone and is incomplete. Of 130,000 or so clones in the sample, about 80% were seen once. The data are from a study of cytomegalovirus exposure and HLA in healthy donors. Study results and caveats: When presence/absence was analysed, sequencing depth was taken to be roughly uniform across donors.

The TCR was taken from a woman aged 40 to 50 in good health and CMV-seronegative. The chain is built from TRBV28 and TRBJ2-3; perhaps TRBD2 as D (6 bases). Specimen: PBMCs. The CDR3 reads CASSRWIAEDTDTQYF. The CDR3, as DNA: TGTGCCAGCAGTCGGTGGATAGCGGAAGACACAGATACGCAGTATTTT.